These 14 T cell receptor beta chains originate from one sample sequenced in a study of breast tumors, draining lymph nodes, adjacent tissues. Breast cancer patients provided tissue from their axillary draining lymph nodes. A single record per CDR3 protein comes from TCRdb applying MiXCR to the multiplex PCR reads. The table has some 140,000 distinct CDR3 sequences, 21% seen once. The sequencing input was axillary lymph node tissue. These receptors were obtained from a female donor with breast cancer. Some clones in this sample may be carry-over from other donors' samples.

In this sample, this clonotype turned up many times. This chain connects TRBV5-5 to TRBJ2-3, with D perhaps matching TRBD2 (6 bases). The germline V and J ends were trimmed by 4 bases and 2 bases, with 11 bases remaining between them. The CDR3 extends over 14 amino acids. The V gene's germline CDR1 is SGHKS and CDR2 YYEKEE (reference sequence). CDR3 protein: CASSLGLLTDTQYF. CDR3 nucleotides: TGTGCCAGCAGCCTGGGACTCCTCACAGATACGCAGTATTTT.

The table lists this clonotype with many counts. This chain uses TRBV5-1 with TRBJ2-7; D is ambiguous. V lost 5 bases, J lost 0 bases, and 9 bases lay in between. The CDR3 extends over 13 amino acids. Germline assignment: CDR1 SGHRS and CDR2 YFSETQ. The CDR3 sequence: CASRHTSSYEQYF. In DNA form, the CDR3 reads TGCGCCAGCAGGCACACGAGCTCCTACGAGCAGTACTTC.

This clonotype was detected ten times or more. V is TRBV4-2 and J is TRBJ2-7, with D hard to call. Germline V CDR1 and CDR2: LGHNA, YNFKEQ. This CDR3 is 15 amino acids long. V lost 0 bases and J 3 bases, leaving 12 bases between the germline ends. CDR3 nucleotides: TGTGCCAGCAGCCAAGATTATCTAAAGGACTACGAGCAGTACTTC. This translates into CASSQDYLKDYEQYF.

The sample holds many counts of this clonotype. The chain couples TRBV20-1 to TRBJ2-7; 10 nucleotides line up with TRBD2. The V and J ends lost 3 bases and 5 bases, in that order; junction bases with no gene match: 13. The germline gives CDR1 DFQATT, CDR2 SNEGSKA (reference sequence). The CDR3 sequence is 16 residues long. The CDR3, as DNA: TGCAGTGCTAGTTCGGTCCTAGCGGGAGAGGGGAACGAGCAGTACTTC. Translated: CSASSVLAGEGNEQYF.

This clonotype was counted at least ten times. V usage is TRBV20-1 and J usage is TRBJ2-7; 9 nucleotides align to TRBD2. With V trimmed by 6 bases and J by 4 bases, 7 bases remained unmatched. CDR3 length: 13 residues. Germline CDR1 reads DFQATT; CDR2 reads SNEGSKA (reference sequence). The CDR3 is CSAGGRALYEQYF. The CDR3 DNA follows: TGCAGTGCCGGCGGGAGGGCCCTTTACGAGCAGTACTTC.

Note on this clonotype: One base away lies a much larger clone, so this may be a sequencing read error. V usage is TRBV3-1 and J usage is TRBJ2-7, with D possibly matching TRBD1 (6 bases). The CDR3 contains 16 residues. Germline V gene sequence: CDR1 LGHDT, CDR2 YNNKEL (reference sequence). CDR3 amino acids: CASSLDQPDRTYEKYF. Written as DNA, the CDR3 is TGTGCCAGCTCCCTTGATCAACCGGACAGAACCTACGAGAAGTACTTC.

Remarks on this clonotype: A single base separates this from a much larger clone, so it may be a read error. The chain combines TRBV11-2 with TRBJ2-7, with 7 bases identical to TRBD1. The CDR3 sequence is 15 residues long. Germline V gene lookup returns CDR1 SGHAT and CDR2 FQNNGV. The ends lost 6 bases at V and 6 bases at J; junction bases unmatched: 14. The CDR3 nucleotides read TGTGCCAGCAGTCCCCAGGTAAGGGGGCCCTGCGAGCAGTACTTC. Translation: CASSPQVRGPCEQYF.

This clonotype has at least ten counts. The chain combines TRBV5-5 with TRBJ2-5, with a weak D call TRBD2 (6 bases). This CDR3 contains 13 residues. Germline assignment: CDR1 SGHKS and CDR2 YYEKEE (reference sequence). Trimming pared 2 bases from V and 2 bases from J, leaving 7 bases between. This CDR3 reads CASSLGGQETQYF. The CDR3 DNA sequence: TGTGCCAGCAGCTTAGGAGGGCAAGAGACCCAGTACTTC. The full variable domain, in which reference TRBV5-5 and TRBJ2-5 provide the parts outside the CDR3, is DAGVTQSPTHLIKTRGQQVTLRCSPISGHKSVSWYQQVLGQGPQFIFQYYEKEERGRGNFPDRFSARQFPNYSSELNVNALLLGDSALYLCASSLGGQETQYFGPGTRLLVL.

Ten or more counts support this clonotype. V gene TRBV7-2 combines with J gene TRBJ2-1; 12 bases are shared with TRBD2. CDR3 length: 16 residues. The junction had 8 bases not matched to a gene; V was cut back by 5 bases and J by 6 bases. Germline CDR1 and CDR2: SGHTA and FQGNSA. For the CDR3, the DNA is TGTGCCAGCAGCCCTCGAGGACTAGCGGGAACCAATGAGCAGTTCTTC. Its protein product is CASSPRGLAGTNEQFF. Using reference TRBV7-2 and TRBJ2-1 for the parts outside the CDR3, the full variable domain is GAGVSQSPSNKVTEKGKDVELRCDPISGHTALYWYRQSLGQGLEFLIYFQGNSAPDKSGLPSDRFSAERTGGSVSTLTIQRTQQEDSAVYLCASSPRGLAGTNEQFFGPGTRLTVL.

On this clonotype: Its ends do not fully match the called genes, so a read error is possible. The V call is TRBV5-4, the J call TRBJ2-1; 11 bases line up with TRBD2. The CDR3 runs 14 residues. Per the germline V gene, CDR1 is SGHNT and CDR2 is YYREEE (reference sequence). CDR3 bases: TGTGCCAACAGCGGGACTAGCGGCTACAATGAGCAGTTCTTC. Residues: CANSGTSGYNEQFF.

The chain carries TRBV3-1 and TRBJ2-1, with D maybe TRBD1 (6 bases). CDR1 LGHDT and CDR2 YNNKEL come from the germline V gene (reference sequence). V was trimmed by 6 bases and J by 7 bases, leaving 22 bases between them. The CDR3 length is 16 residues. CDR3 nucleotides: TGTGCCAGCAGTCCCACCGGGACAAGGGAAAAAAATGAGCAGTTCTTC. Its protein is CASSPTGTREKNEQFF.

Ten or more counts support this clonotype. This chain connects TRBV30 to TRBJ2-1; D gene ambiguous. Germline assignment: CDR1 GTSNPN and CDR2 SVGIG (reference sequence). V was shortened by 5 bases and J by 3 bases, with 11 bases between the two germline ends. CDR3 length equals 13 residues. The CDR3 DNA reads TGTGCCTGGGAAGGTAATCACTACAATGAGCAGTTCTTC. Translating it yields CAWEGNHYNEQFF.

As regards this clonotype: With a much larger clone just one base away, this may be a read error. V gene TRBV19 combines with J gene TRBJ1-4; D call uncertain. The germline gives CDR1 LNHDA, CDR2 SQIVND (reference sequence). This CDR3 is 10 amino acids long. CDR3 nucleotides: TGTACCAGTAGTAATGAAAAACTGTTTTTT. This encodes CTSSNEKLFF.

The table lists this clonotype with many counts. V usage is TRBV20-1 and J usage is TRBJ1-3; perhaps TRBD1 as D (5 bases). Looked up from germline, CDR1 is DFQATT and CDR2 is SNEGSKA (reference sequence). This CDR3 is built from 11 residues. In DNA form, the CDR3 reads TGCACTTGGCGGGGCTTTTACACCATATATTTT. Its translation is CTWRGFYTIYF.